The TCR beta chain under discussion was sequenced for a study of identical twins. The study, taken as a whole, reports: Compared with models, monozygotic twins showed more out-of-frame TCR alpha sharing. A cross-sectional statistical analysis, not follow-up of the same donors, supported the conclusions.

TCRdb re-analysed the 5' RACE reads in MiXCR, keeping a single row per CDR3 protein. The sample has some 710,000 distinct CDR3 sequences, 5.5% to 6.5% seen once; the top ten hold roughly 1.8%. Every sampled donor was Caucasian and healthy. This CDR3 comprises 15 residues. The V end was cut by 7 bases, the J end by 5 bases, with 23 bases between. CDR1 and CDR2 from the germline V gene are SQVTM and ANQGSEA. At least ten counts were recorded for this clonotype. Its specificity is not known. The receptor comes from a man between 18 and 35 years old in good health. The source material was naive T cells sorted from blood. This rearrangement joins TRBV29-1 to TRBJ1-2, with TRBD1 as a possible D gene (6 bases). The CDR3 protein is CSAEGGVDIEYGYTF. The DNA for the CDR3 is TGCAGCGCCGAGGGGGGGGTCGACATCGAATATGGCTACACCTTC.